This T cell receptor beta chain derives from a study of blood T cells in healthy people across ages. Study-wide background: Template-switching capture recovered about one barcoded beta molecule per two T cells. Findings and limits, study-wide: Donors of long life had a larger count of naive CD4+ cells and greater diversity than aged donors.

CDR3 size: 15 residues. The ends were cut back, 6 bases at V and 2 bases at J, with 19 bases in the middle. Looked up from germline, CDR1 is DFQATT and CDR2 is SNEGSKA (reference sequence). A second PCR, run for about 7 to 11 cycles, used a sample-barcoded 5' primer plus a J-beta primer mix. TCRdb reanalysed the 5' RACE reads using MiXCR and keeps one entry per CDR3 protein. The table lists more than 800,000 distinct CDR3 sequences, more than 25% of them singletons. The authors isolated at least 6 million PBMCs per sample. Per sample, no less than 5 micrograms of total RNA were extracted. This clonotype was seen at least ten times. Its antigen is not known.

This clonotype was sampled from a woman older than 75 in good health. The specimen was blood. The V and J genes are TRBV20-1 and TRBJ2-5, with D tentatively TRBD2 (6 bases). The CDR3 DNA is TGCAGTGCCGGACGGACCAGCGGGTGGCAAGAGACCCAGTACTTC. It is translated as CSAGRTSGWQETQYF.